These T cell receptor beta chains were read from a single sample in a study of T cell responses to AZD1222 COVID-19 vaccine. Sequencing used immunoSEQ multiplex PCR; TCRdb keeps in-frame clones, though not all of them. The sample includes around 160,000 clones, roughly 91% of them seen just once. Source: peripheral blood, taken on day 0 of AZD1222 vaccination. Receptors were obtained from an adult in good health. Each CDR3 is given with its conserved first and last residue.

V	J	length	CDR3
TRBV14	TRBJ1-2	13	CASSPDRNYGYTF
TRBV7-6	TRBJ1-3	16	CASSLAGQGATNTIYF
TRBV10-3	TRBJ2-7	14	CAISESGASYEQYF
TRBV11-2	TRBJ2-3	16	CASSLVPAGRTDTQYF
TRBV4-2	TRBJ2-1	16	CASSQRREGAGNEQFF
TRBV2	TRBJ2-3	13	CASSEALTDTQYF
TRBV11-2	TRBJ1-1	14	CASSLDLRDTEAFF
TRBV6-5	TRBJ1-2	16	CASSFYPEGGEDGYTF
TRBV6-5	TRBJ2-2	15	CASSPGTGNTGELFF
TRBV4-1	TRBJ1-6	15	CASSGGDSFNSPLHF
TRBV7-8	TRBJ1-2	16	CASSLRRGITNYGYTF
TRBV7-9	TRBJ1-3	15	CASSSTVASGNTIYF
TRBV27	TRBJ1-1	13	CASSFSGNTEAFF
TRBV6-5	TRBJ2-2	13	CASHREDTGELFF
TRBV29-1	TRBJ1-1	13	CSVSGGGITEAFF
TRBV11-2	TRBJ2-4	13	CASSKDRENIQYF
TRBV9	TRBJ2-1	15	CASSVMASGSNEQFF
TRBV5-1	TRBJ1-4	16	CASSSSTGTNIEKLFF
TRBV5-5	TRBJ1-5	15	CASSLGRGDNQPQHF
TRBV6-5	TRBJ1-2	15	CASSYTGPSGYGYTF
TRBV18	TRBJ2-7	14	CASSPGTDSYEQYF
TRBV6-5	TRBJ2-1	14	CASSPGDGLTEQFF
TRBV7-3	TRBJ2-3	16	CASSLRAGGITDTQYF
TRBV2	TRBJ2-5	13	CASTGEAQETQYF
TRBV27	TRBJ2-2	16	CASSRGLQGPTGELFF
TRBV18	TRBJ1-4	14	CASSPTGTNEKLFF
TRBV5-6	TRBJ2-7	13	CASSREGRGEQYF
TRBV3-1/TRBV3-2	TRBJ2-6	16	CASSQERHSGANVLTF
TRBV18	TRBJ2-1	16	CASSPRPGQGDNEQFF
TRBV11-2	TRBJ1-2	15	CASSPTRTGSYGYTF
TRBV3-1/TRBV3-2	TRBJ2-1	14	CASSQGGRVNEQFF
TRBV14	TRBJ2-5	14	CASSYRQYQETQYF
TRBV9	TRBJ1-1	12	CASGGVNTEAFF
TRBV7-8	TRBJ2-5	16	CASSLALGSKRETQYF
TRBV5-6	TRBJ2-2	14	CASSLRSLGGELFF
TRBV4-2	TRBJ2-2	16	CASSQVAGGRPGELFF
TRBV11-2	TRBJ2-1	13	CASSLGGHNEQFF
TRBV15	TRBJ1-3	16	CATSSQARTSGNTIYF
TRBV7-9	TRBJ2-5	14	CASSGEREVRTQYF
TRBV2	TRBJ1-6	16	CASSAEFGAYNSPLHF
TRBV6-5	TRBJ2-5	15	CASSYRGHSQETQYF
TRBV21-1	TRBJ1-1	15	CASSKAGIRETEAFF